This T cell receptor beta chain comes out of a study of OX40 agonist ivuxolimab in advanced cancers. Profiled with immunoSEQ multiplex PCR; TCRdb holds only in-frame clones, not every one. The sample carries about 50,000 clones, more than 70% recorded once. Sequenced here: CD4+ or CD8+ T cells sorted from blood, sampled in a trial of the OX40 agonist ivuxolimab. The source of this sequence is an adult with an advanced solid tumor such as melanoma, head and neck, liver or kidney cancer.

CDR3 nucleotide sequence: TGTGCCAGCCGGGGGTGGAGGGATACTGAAGCTTTCTTT. It yields the protein CASRGWRDTEAFF. This rearrangement joins TRBV28 to TRBJ1-1, with D perhaps TRBD1 (5 bases). The length of the CDR3 is 13 residues. V was cut by 8 bases and J by 5 bases, with 15 bases left in between. CDR1 and CDR2 from the germline V gene are MDHEN and SYDVKM.